A single sample is the source of the 18 T cell receptor beta chains below, sequenced in a study of breast tumors, draining lymph nodes, adjacent tissues (dated by TCRdb to the mid-2010s). The axillary draining lymph nodes of breast cancer patients were the source of the lymph node samples. The method behind the library was multiplex PCR. Sequencing was performed on an Illumina HiSeq 2000. TCRdb redid the processing of the public reads, applying fastp at Q25 and MiXCR, and retained in-frame beta chains. Identical CDR3 proteins give one entry, which carries the most common genes and DNA. This sample is represented by 83,000 or so distinct CDR3 sequences; approximately 20% of them were singletons. The ten largest account for around 2.5% of the sample. The specimen sequenced was axillary lymph node tissue. All receptors derive from a female donor with breast cancer. Some clones in this sample may be carry-over from other donors' samples.

This clonotype was seen repeatedly, ten times or more. J is TRBJ1-4 and V is TRBV20-1, with D maybe TRBD1 (6 bases). Germline CDR1 DFQATT, CDR2 SNEGSKA (reference sequence). Trimming took off 6 bases at V and 7 bases at J, with 12 bases between the two ends. The CDR3 extends over 12 amino acids. In nucleotides, the CDR3 is TGCAGTGCCTATATGGACAGTGAAAAACTGTTTTTT. Translated: CSAYMDSEKLFF.

This clonotype was seen repeatedly, ten times or more. The gene calls are TRBV7-9 and TRBJ2-7, with D hard to call. Trimming shortened V by 4 bases and J by 0 bases, and 10 bases separated the two germline ends. Germline loops: CDR1 SEHNR, CDR2 FQNEAQ (reference sequence). This CDR3 is 14 amino acids long. The CDR3 spells CASSSSGGSYEQYF. CDR3 DNA: TGTGCCAGCAGCTCGTCCGGTGGCTCCTACGAGCAGTACTTC.

This clonotype was found many times. The chain uses TRBV28 and TRBJ2-7, with D unresolved. The germline V gene has CDR1 MDHEN and CDR2 SYDVKM. This CDR3 region has 13 residues. Trimming shortened V by 6 bases and J by 4 bases, and 13 bases separated the two germline ends. Here the CDR3 reads CASRPDLKYEQYF. The CDR3 nucleotides read TGTGCCAGCAGGCCGGACCTAAAGTACGAGCAGTACTTC. Full variable domain (remainder filled in from reference TRBV28 and TRBJ2-7): DVKVTQSSRYLVKRTGEKVFLECVQDMDHENMFWYRQDPGLGLRLIYFSYDVKMKEKGDIPEGYSVSREKKERFSLILESASTNQTSMYLCASRPDLKYEQYFGPGTRLTVT.

This clonotype was found many times. The chain has TRBV5-4 and TRBJ2-1; D perhaps matches TRBD2 (6 bases). Per the germline V gene, CDR1 is SGHNT and CDR2 is YYREEE (reference sequence). Trimming removed 6 bases from V and 4 bases from J, with 17 bases in between. This CDR3 is 15 amino acids long. The DNA for the CDR3 is TGTGCCAGCACCCAGATGCAGGGAGGATACAATGAGCAGTTCTTC. This codes for CASTQMQGGYNEQFF.

This clonotype has just one count. The V and J genes are TRBV30 and TRBJ2-1, with a weak D call TRBD2 (6 bases). Trimming shortened V by 3 bases and J by 4 bases, and 19 bases separated the two germline ends. The germline V gene has CDR1 GTSNPN and CDR2 SVGIG (reference sequence). This CDR3 is built from 16 residues. CDR3 sequence: CAWRPPSSGPYNEQFF. The CDR3 region has the DNA TGTGCCTGGAGACCTCCAAGTAGCGGACCGTACAATGAGCAGTTCTTC.

This clonotype was recorded at least ten times. This chain connects TRBV20-1 to TRBJ2-7; 12 bases line up with TRBD1. With V trimmed by 0 bases and J by 7 bases, 7 bases remained unmatched. Germline V lookup: CDR1 DFQATT, CDR2 SNEGSKA (reference sequence). This CDR3 region has 15 residues. CDR3 sequence reads: CSARDPGTGGGEQYF. CDR3 bases: TGCAGTGCTAGAGACCCCGGGACAGGGGGCGGTGAGCAGTACTTC.

This clonotype was detected ten times or more. The chain has TRBV15 and TRBJ1-4, with D maybe TRBD1 (6 bases). Between the trimmed V and J ends, which lost 3 bases and 8 bases, there was a span of 10 bases. CDR1 is LNHNV, CDR2 YYDKDF, per germline (reference sequence). The CDR3 loop spans 13 amino acids. The CDR3, as DNA: TGTGCCACCAGCAGGAGGGGGGCAGAAAAACTGTTTTTT. Translated, it gives CATSRRGAEKLFF.

V usage is TRBV5-4 and J usage is TRBJ1-4; D is ambiguous. Between the trimmed V and J ends, which lost 2 bases and 5 bases, there was a span of 31 bases. The germline gives CDR1 SGHNT, CDR2 YYREEE (reference sequence). The CDR3 totals 21 residues. The CDR3, as DNA: TGTGCCAGCAGCTTCCCAAACGACAATGAGATCAGGAGAAACGACAATGAAAAACTGTTTTTT. This encodes CASSFPNDNEIRRNDNEKLFF.

Turning to this clonotype: A much larger clonotype is one base distant, so this may be a read error. This chain connects TRBV20-1 to TRBJ2-3, with no clear D. Germline V lookup: CDR1 DFQATT, CDR2 SNEGSKA (reference sequence). The CDR3 runs to 15 residues. CDR3 amino acids: CNANKGPLLTDTQYF. The CDR3 coding sequence is TGCAATGCTAACAAAGGCCCGCTCCTCACAGATACGCAGTATTTT.

For this clonotype: One end of the junction fails to match germline, which may point to a read error. V and J are TRBV3-1 and TRBJ2-2; 7 bases line up with TRBD2. This CDR3 is built from 15 residues. Germline values: CDR1 LGHDT, CDR2 YNNKEL (reference sequence). This chain's CDR3 is CASSHPAGAGGELVF. DNA for the CDR3: TGTGCCAGCAGCCATCCGGCGGGAGCTGGTGGGGAGCTGGTTTTT.

Comments on this clonotype: A read error is possible here, since a much larger clone lies one base away. This sequence joins TRBV9 and TRBJ2-2, with 9 bases lining up with TRBD1. The CDR3 extends over 13 amino acids. CDR1 is SGDLS, CDR2 YYNGEE, per germline. The CDR3 spells CASDRGVAGELLF. CDR3 nucleotide sequence: TGTGCCAGCGACAGGGGGGTCGCCGGGGAGCTGTTGTTT.

On this clonotype itself: This could be a read error, since a much larger clone is one nucleotide away. This chain connects TRBV4-3 to TRBJ1-2; a weak D match, TRBD1 (6 bases). V gave up 0 bases and J gave up 4 bases, with 18 bases separating them. There are 17 residues in the CDR3. Germline CDR1 reads LGHNA; CDR2 reads YSLEER. The DNA of the CDR3 is TGCGCCAGCAGCCAAGACCGGGCCACAGGGAATGTCTATGGCTACACCTTC. It codes for CASSQDRATGNVYGYTF.

On this clonotype: This may stem from a read error, because a much larger clone lies one nucleotide away. The rearrangement joins TRBV11-2 to TRBJ2-1, with D possibly being TRBD2 (6 bases). The CDR3 length is 16 residues. Germline V gene sequence: CDR1 SGHAT, CDR2 FQNNGV. V was pared by 3 bases and J by 4 bases, with 16 bases between. DNA for the CDR3: TGTGCCAGCAGCTTTACAGGAGGGATAGGTTACAATGAGCAGTTCTTC. Translation: CASSFTGGIGYNEQFF.

This clonotype has ten or more counts. The V call is TRBV4-3, the J call TRBJ2-7; 11 bases are shared with TRBD2. This CDR3 is 14 amino acids long. With 4 bases clipped from V and 5 bases from J, the junction kept 4 bases outside the gene matches. Germline lookup yields CDR1 LGHNA and CDR2 YSLEER. The CDR3 sequence is CASSPSGRFDEQYF. The CDR3 DNA reads TGCGCCAGCAGCCCTAGCGGGAGGTTCGACGAGCAGTACTTC.

Details on this clonotype: A much larger clone lies a single base off, so this may be a read error. J is TRBJ2-3 and V is TRBV5-1; 10 nucleotides align to TRBD1. This CDR3 comprises 17 residues. Germline CDR1 is SGHRS and CDR2 is YFSETQ. CDR3 nucleotides: TGCGCCAGCAGCTTGTGGACAGGGGGTCTTCTTTCGGATACGCGGTATTTT. This encodes CASSLWTGGLLSDTRYF.

This clonotype has ten or more counts. This chain links TRBV20-1 with TRBJ2-3; TRBD2 matches 9 bases. The ends lost 6 bases at V and 5 bases at J; junction bases unmatched: 6. CDR1 is DFQATT, CDR2 SNEGSKA, per germline (reference sequence). This CDR3 has 13 amino acids. The CDR3 bases are TGCAGTGCACCGGGACTAGCCCTAGATACGCAGTATTTT. Translating it yields CSAPGLALDTQYF.

This clonotype was recorded at least ten times. This chain uses TRBV12-3 or TRBV12-4 with TRBJ2-3, with TRBD2 matching 9 bases. After removal of 8 bases from V and 1 base from J, the junction contained 4 bases not matched to a gene. This CDR3 spans 14 amino acids. In DNA form, the CDR3 reads TGTGCCAGCGGCGGGGGGGATGGCACAGATACGCAGTATTTT. Protein product: CASGGGDGTDTQYF.

The genes are TRBV28 and TRBJ2-7; no clear D. Trimming cost V 4 bases and J 0 bases, with 7 bases left between them. This CDR3 has 13 amino acids. From germline, CDR1 is MDHEN and CDR2 SYDVKM. CDR3 nucleotides: TGTGCCAGCAGTTCTCCCAACTCCTACGAGCAGTACTTC. Translating gives CASSSPNSYEQYF.